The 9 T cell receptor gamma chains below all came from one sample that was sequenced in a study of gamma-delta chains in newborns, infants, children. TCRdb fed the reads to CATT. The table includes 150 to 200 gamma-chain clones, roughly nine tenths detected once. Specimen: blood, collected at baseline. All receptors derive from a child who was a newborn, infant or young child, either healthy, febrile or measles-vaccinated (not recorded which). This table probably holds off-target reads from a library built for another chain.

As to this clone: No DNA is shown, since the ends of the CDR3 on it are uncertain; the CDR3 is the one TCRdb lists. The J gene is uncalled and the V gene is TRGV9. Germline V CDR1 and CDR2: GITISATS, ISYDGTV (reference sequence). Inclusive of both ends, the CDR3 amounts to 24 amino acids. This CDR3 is CACDTADSSWDTRQMFFGTGIKLF.

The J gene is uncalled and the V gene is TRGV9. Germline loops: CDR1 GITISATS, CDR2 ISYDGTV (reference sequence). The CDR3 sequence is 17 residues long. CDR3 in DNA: TGTGCCTGTGACGTACTGGGGGATACGCTTTTGACAGCACAACTCTTCTTT. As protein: CACDVLGDTLLTAQLFF.

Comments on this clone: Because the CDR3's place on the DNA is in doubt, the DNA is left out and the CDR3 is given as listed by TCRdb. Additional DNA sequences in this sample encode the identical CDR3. This CDR3 is CACDTAGGSWDTRQMFFGTGIKLF. The J segment was not called; the V segment is TRGV9. The CDR3 numbers 24 amino acids, ends counted. CDR1 GITISATS and CDR2 ISYDGTV come from the germline V gene (reference sequence).

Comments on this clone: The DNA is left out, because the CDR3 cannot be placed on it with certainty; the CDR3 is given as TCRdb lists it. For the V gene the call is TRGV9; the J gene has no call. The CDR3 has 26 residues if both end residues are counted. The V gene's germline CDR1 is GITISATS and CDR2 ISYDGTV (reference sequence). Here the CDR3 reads CACDTTGGPSSWDTRQMFFGTGIKLF.

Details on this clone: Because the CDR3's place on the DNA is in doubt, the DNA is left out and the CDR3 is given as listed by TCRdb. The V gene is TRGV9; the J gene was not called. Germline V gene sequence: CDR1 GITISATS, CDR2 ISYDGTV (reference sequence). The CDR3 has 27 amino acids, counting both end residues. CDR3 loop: CACDTVLGDTSSWDTRQMFFGTGIKLF.

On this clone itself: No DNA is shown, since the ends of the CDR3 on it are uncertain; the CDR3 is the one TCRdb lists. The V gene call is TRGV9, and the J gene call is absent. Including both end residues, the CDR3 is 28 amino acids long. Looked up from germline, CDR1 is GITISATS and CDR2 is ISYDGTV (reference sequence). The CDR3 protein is CACDTAETGGPHSWDTRQMFFGTGIKLF.

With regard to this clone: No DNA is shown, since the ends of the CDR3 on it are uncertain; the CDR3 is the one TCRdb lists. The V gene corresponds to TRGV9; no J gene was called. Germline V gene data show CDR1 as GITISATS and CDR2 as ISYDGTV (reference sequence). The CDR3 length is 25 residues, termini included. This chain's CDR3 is CACDVLGDTTWDTRQMFFGTGIKLF.

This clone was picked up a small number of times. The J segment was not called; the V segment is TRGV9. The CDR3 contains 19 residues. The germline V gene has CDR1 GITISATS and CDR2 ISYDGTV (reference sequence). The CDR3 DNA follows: TGTGCCTGTGTCCCGTACTGGGGGGGACTTGAGGGTTTGACAGCACAACTCTTCTTT. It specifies CACVPYWGGLEGLTAQLFF.

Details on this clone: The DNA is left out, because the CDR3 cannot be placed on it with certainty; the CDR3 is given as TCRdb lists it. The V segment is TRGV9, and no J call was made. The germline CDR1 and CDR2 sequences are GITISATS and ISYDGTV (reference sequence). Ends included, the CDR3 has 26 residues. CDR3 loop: CACDPILGDTSWDTRQMFFGTGIKLF.